Listed here are 16 T cell receptor beta chains from one sample, sequenced in a study of T cells after yellow fever vaccination. TCRdb recomputed calls from the 5' RACE reads with MiXCR, one row per CDR3 protein. There are over 150,000 distinct CDR3 sequences in the sample; approximately 6.8% occur only once, and around 2.3% lies in the top ten. This specimen was CD4+ T cells sorted from PBMCs, taken 4 to 5 days after the first yellow fever vaccination. These receptors were taken from a man aged 18 to 30 who received the YFV17D yellow fever vaccine.

This clonotype was detected ten times or more. The genes are TRBV5-1 and TRBJ1-6; D uncertain. The CDR3 has 13 amino acids. V was trimmed by 3 bases and J by 6 bases, leaving 7 bases between them. The germline CDR1 and CDR2 sequences are SGHRS and YFSETQ. Here the CDR3 DNA reads TGCGCCAGCAGCTCCTATACTAATTCACCCCTCCACTTT. Its protein is CASSSYTNSPLHF.

This clonotype was seen at least ten times. The rearrangement uses TRBV5-4 and TRBJ1-6; TRBD1 might be the D (5 bases). V was pared by 1 base and J by 13 bases, with 12 bases between. This CDR3 contains 13 residues. Germline CDR1 reads SGHNT; CDR2 reads YYREEE (reference sequence). In DNA form, the CDR3 reads TGTGCCAGCAGCTTGTCGTCCGGGGGGCCCCTCCACTTT. This sequence encodes CASSLSSGGPLHF.

This clonotype was recorded at least ten times. This chain uses TRBV5-6 with TRBJ2-5; D is tentatively TRBD1 or TRBD2 (5 bases each). The CDR3 is 14 amino acids. Per the germline V gene, CDR1 is SGHDT and CDR2 is YYEEEE. The V end lost 0 bases, the J end lost 2 bases, and 8 bases lay between the germline ends. This CDR3 is CASSLGGVQETQYF. The CDR3 DNA sequence: TGTGCCAGCAGCTTGGGAGGGGTTCAAGAGACCCAGTACTTC.

This clonotype was seen many times. The V call is TRBV6-5, the J call TRBJ2-5; D not resolved. Germline loops: CDR1 MNHEY, CDR2 SVGAGI. Between the trimmed V and J ends, which lost 7 bases and 1 base, there was a span of 10 bases. The length of the CDR3 is 13 residues. This chain's CDR3 is CASKVRVQETQYF. The DNA for the CDR3 is TGTGCCAGCAAGGTACGGGTCCAAGAGACCCAGTACTTC.

At least ten counts were recorded for this clonotype. The chain couples TRBV7-9 to TRBJ2-5, with D hard to call. CDR1 and CDR2 (germline): SEHNR, FQNEAQ (reference sequence). The CDR3 spans 10 residues. Trimming removed 6 bases at V and 5 bases at J, with 4 bases between. The CDR3 DNA is TGTGCCAGCAGTCTGGAGACCCAGTACTTC. Protein product: CASSLETQYF.

The chain uses TRBV9 and TRBJ2-5, with 7 nucleotides matching TRBD2. Germline V CDR1 and CDR2: SGDLS, YYNGEE. There are 16 residues in the CDR3. The J segment lost 5 bases and the V segment lost 0 bases, leaving 10 bases of the junction unmatched. The chain's CDR3 is CASSVGGGRTRETQYF. CDR3 bases: TGTGCCAGCAGCGTAGGGGGGGGGAGGACCCGGGAGACCCAGTACTTC.

This clonotype was counted many times. The chain joins TRBV20-1 to TRBJ2-1, with D possibly called TRBD1 or TRBD2 (5 bases each). The CDR3 consists of 15 residues. Germline V lookup: CDR1 DFQATT, CDR2 SNEGSKA (reference sequence). The V and J ends lost 2 bases and 5 bases respectively, with 16 bases between them. CDR3 in DNA: TGCAGTGCTAGAACTTATCGGGGACGCCACAATGAGCAGTTCTTC. Its protein is CSARTYRGRHNEQFF.

This clonotype was counted many times. The chain uses TRBV5-1 and TRBJ1-2, with 7 bases aligning to TRBD1. CDR1 is SGHRS, CDR2 YFSETQ, per germline. V was clipped by 4 bases and J by 8 bases; unmatched bases: 14. This CDR3 is 15 amino acids long. The CDR3 bases are TGCGCCAGCAGCCCGACAACCGGGACAGTCATGGGCTACACCTTC. This encodes CASSPTTGTVMGYTF.

The chain links TRBV4-2 to TRBJ2-2; the match to TRBD2 covers 10 bases. CDR1 and CDR2 from the germline V gene are LGHNA and YNFKEQ. Unmatched junction bases numbered 17, after V lost 8 bases and J lost 2 bases. The CDR3 contains 19 residues. CDR3 residues: CASYNRTSGFLLNTGELFF. CDR3 sequence (DNA): TGTGCCAGCTATAATAGGACTAGCGGATTTCTCTTAAACACCGGGGAGCTGTTTTTT.

The chain is built from TRBV25-1 and TRBJ2-2; possible D gene TRBD1, 8 bases. There are 16 residues in the CDR3. Germline V CDR1 and CDR2: MGHDK, SYGVNS. Trimming removed 8 bases at V and 3 bases at J, with 19 bases between. CDR3 loop: CASHSPTGGDTGELFF. The CDR3 nucleotides are TGTGCCAGCCACTCACCTACAGGGGGGGACACCGGGGAGCTGTTTTTT.

Ten or more counts support this clonotype. The chain links TRBV5-1 to TRBJ1-1; D is possibly TRBD1 (5 bases). This CDR3 region has 16 residues. Deletions cut 1 base from V and 5 bases from J, with 18 bases between. Germline lookup yields CDR1 SGHRS and CDR2 YFSETQ. The CDR3 sequence is CASSLIGAGSGTEAFF. The CDR3 nucleotides are TGCGCCAGCAGCTTGATCGGGGCGGGTTCGGGAACTGAAGCTTTCTTT. Variable domain in full (rest from reference TRBV5-1 and TRBJ1-1): KAGVTQTPRYLIKTRGQQVTLSCSPISGHRSVSWYQQTPGQGLQFLFEYFSETQRNKGNFPGRFSGRQFSNSRSEMNVSTLELGDSALYLCASSLIGAGSGTEAFFGQGTRLTVV.

In its sample, this clonotype was seen many times. Written as DNA, the CDR3 is TGCAGTGCTAGAAGCCACTCCTACGAGCAGTACGTC. Translating it yields CSARSHSYEQYV. J is TRBJ2-7 and V is TRBV20-1, with D unresolved. Deletions cut 2 bases from V and 0 bases from J, with 5 bases between. The CDR3 loop spans 12 amino acids. Germline V gene sequence: CDR1 DFQATT, CDR2 SNEGSKA (reference sequence).

In this sample, this clonotype turned up a few times. The rearrangement links TRBV4-2 to TRBJ1-4; D ambiguous. Germline CDR1 is LGHNA and CDR2 is YNFKEQ. This CDR3 comprises 14 residues. The V end was cut by 5 bases, the J end by 5 bases, with 12 bases between. CDR3 DNA sequence: TGTGCCAGCAGCGGAACCACAGAGAATGAAAAACTGTTTTTT. Translation: CASSGTTENEKLFF.

This clonotype was picked up many times. This chain uses TRBV4-3 with TRBJ1-1, with a tentative D call TRBD1 (5 bases). CDR1 and CDR2 (germline): LGHNA, YSLEER. The CDR3 runs 14 residues. V was clipped by 3 bases and J by 3 bases, with 11 bases between them. The CDR3 coding sequence is TGCGCCAGCAGCCAGGGGGGTGGGGACACTGAAGCTTTCTTT. Protein product: CASSQGGGDTEAFF.

This clonotype was detected many times. The chain couples TRBV18 to TRBJ2-5, with D perhaps given as TRBD1 or TRBD2 (6 bases each). Between the trimmed V and J ends, which lost 5 bases and 6 bases, there was a span of 16 bases. Germline V CDR1 and CDR2: KGHSH, LQKENI. The CDR3 loop spans 14 amino acids. CDR3 in DNA: TGTGCCAGCTCATCATCCGGGGGCAGGCAGACCCAGTACTTC. Encoded protein: CASSSSGGRQTQYF.

In its sample, this clonotype was seen a few times. This chain joins TRBV4-3 and TRBJ2-1; D unclear. CDR1 is LGHNA and CDR2 is YSLEER in the germline V gene. V was pared by 0 bases and J by 7 bases, with 10 bases between. This CDR3 spans 14 amino acids. The CDR3 reads CASSQESVGNEQFF. The CDR3 nucleotides are TGCGCCAGCAGCCAAGAGTCGGTGGGGAATGAGCAGTTCTTC.